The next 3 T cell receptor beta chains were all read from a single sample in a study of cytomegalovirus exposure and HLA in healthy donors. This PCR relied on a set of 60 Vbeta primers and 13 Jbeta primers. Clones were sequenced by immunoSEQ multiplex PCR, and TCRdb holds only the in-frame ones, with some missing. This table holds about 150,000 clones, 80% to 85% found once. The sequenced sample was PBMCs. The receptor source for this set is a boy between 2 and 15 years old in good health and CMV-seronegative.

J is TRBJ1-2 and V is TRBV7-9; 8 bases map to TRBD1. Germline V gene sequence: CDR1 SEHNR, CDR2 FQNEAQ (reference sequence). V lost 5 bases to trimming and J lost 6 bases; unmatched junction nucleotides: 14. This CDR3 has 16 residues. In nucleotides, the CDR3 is TGTGCCAGCAGCAGGGGAGGGACAGGTGGTGAAAATGGCTACACCTTC. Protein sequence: CASSRGGTGGENGYTF.

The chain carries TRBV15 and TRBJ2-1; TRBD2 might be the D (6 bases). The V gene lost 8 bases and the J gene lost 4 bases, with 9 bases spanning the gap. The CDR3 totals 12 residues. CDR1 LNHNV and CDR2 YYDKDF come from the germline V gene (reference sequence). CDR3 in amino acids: CATRRGYNEQFF. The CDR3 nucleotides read TGTGCCACCCGGCGGGGTTACAATGAGCAGTTCTTC.

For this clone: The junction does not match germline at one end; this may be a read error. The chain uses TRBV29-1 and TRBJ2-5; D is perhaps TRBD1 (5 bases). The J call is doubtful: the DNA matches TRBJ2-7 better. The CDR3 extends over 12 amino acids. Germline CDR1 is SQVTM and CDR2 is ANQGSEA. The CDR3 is CGVAGSAYEQYF. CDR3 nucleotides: TGCGGCGTAGCAGGGTCCGCCTACGAGCAGTACTTC.